This entry concerns a single T cell receptor (beta chain). This entry comes from a study of blood T cell repertoires in COVID-19. Overall study: The United States, Italy and Spain were the sources of the acute and convalescent COVID-19 samples. PBMCs, B-cell-depleted T cells, or T cells were the source of the cDNA or gDNA that made up the material.

In germline, CDR1 is SGHKS, CDR2 YYEKEE (reference sequence). Germline trimming cut 0 bases from V and 5 bases from J; bases unmatched to any gene: 6. This CDR3 has 15 residues. Original methodology: It was from reference gene primer amplification that nucleated cell counts were estimated. Profiling relied on immunoSEQ multiplex PCR, and the TCRdb table lists in-frame clones only, not all of them. V and J calls and clone size come straight from that table; D and trimming were deduced from the DNA. The data hold about 260,000 clones, with about 89% observed a single time. J is TRBJ2-5 and V is TRBV5-5, with 8 bases lining up with TRBD2. The sequence derives from a woman in her forties or fifties with acute or convalescent COVID-19. Sequencing was carried out using peripheral blood. The CDR3 sequence is CASSLVQAGVETQYF. The CDR3 DNA follows: TGTGCCAGCAGCTTGGTCCAAGCGGGAGTCGAGACCCAGTACTTC. The variable domain in full, with the rest retrieved from reference TRBV5-5 and TRBJ2-5, is DAGVTQSPTHLIKTRGQQVTLRCSPISGHKSVSWYQQVLGQGPQFIFQYYEKEERGRGNFPDRFSARQFPNYSSELNVNALLLGDSALYLCASSLVQAGVETQYFGPGTRLLVL.